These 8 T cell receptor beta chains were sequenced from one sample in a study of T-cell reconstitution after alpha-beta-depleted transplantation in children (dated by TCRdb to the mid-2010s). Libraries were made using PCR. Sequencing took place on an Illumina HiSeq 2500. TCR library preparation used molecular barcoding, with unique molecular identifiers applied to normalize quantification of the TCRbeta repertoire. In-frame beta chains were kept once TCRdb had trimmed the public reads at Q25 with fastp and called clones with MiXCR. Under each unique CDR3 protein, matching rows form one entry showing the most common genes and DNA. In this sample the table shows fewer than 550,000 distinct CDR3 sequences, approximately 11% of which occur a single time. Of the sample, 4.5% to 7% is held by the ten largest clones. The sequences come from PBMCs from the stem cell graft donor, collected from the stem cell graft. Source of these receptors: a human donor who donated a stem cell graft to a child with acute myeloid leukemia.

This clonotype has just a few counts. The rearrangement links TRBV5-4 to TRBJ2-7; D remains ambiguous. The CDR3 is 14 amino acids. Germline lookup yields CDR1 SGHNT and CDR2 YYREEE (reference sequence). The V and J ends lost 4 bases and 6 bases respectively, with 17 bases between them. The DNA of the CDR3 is TGTGCCAGCAGCATGTATAGTATTCGTGCCGAGCAGTACTTC. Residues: CASSMYSIRAEQYF.

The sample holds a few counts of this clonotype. DNA of the CDR3: TGCGCCAGCAGCCAGAGTCAGGGGCCGTATGGGGACGAGCAGTACTTC. Translation: CASSQSQGPYGDEQYF. The chain couples TRBV5-1 to TRBJ2-7; D perhaps matches TRBD1 (6 bases). The CDR3 is 16 amino acids. Trimming pared 4 bases from V and 5 bases from J, leaving 22 bases between. Germline-derived CDR1 and CDR2 are SGHRS and YFSETQ. Combining the CDR3 with reference TRBV5-1 and TRBJ2-7 gives the whole variable domain KAGVTQTPRYLIKTRGQQVTLSCSPISGHRSVSWYQQTPGQGLQFLFEYFSETQRNKGNFPGRFSGRQFSNSRSEMNVSTLELGDSALYLCASSQSQGPYGDEQYFGPGTRLTVT.

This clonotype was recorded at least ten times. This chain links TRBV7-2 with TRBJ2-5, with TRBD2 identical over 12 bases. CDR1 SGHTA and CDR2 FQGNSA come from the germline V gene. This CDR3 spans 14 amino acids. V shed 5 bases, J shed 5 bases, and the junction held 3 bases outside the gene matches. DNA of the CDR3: TGTGCCAGCAGCCCAGGGACTAGCGGGGAGACCCAGTACTTC. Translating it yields CASSPGTSGETQYF.

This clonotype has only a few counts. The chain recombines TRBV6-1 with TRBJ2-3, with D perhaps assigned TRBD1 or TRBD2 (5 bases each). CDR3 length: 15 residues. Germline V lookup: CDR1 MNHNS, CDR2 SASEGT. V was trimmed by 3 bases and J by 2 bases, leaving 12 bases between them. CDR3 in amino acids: CASSDVGTNTDTQYF. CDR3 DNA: TGTGCCAGCAGTGACGTAGGGACCAACACAGATACGCAGTATTTT.

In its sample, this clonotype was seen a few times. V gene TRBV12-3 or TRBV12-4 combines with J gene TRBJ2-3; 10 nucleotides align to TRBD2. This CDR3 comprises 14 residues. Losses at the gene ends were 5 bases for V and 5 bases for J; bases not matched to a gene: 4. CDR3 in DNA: TGTGCCAGCAGTACCAGCGGGGGGGTAGATACGCAGTATTTT. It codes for CASSTSGGVDTQYF.

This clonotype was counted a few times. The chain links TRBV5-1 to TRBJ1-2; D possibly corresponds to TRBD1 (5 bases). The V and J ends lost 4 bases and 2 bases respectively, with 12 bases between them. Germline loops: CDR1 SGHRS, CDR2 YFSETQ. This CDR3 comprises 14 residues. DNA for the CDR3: TGCGCCAGCAGCACGCGGGACGGAAACTATGGCTACACCTTC. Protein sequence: CASSTRDGNYGYTF.

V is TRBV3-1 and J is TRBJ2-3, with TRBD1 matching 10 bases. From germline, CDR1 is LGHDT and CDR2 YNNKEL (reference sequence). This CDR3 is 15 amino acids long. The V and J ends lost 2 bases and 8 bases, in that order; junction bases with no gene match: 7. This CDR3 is CASSQTPGQGSTQYF. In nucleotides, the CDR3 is TGTGCCAGCAGCCAAACCCCGGGACAGGGGTCTACGCAGTATTTT.

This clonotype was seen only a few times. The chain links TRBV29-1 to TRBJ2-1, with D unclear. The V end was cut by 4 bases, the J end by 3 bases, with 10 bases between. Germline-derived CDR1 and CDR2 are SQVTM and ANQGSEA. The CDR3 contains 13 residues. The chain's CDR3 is CSVGDQNYNEQFF. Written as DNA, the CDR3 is TGCAGCGTTGGAGACCAGAACTACAATGAGCAGTTCTTC.